This T cell receptor (beta chain) derives from a study of control samples from healthy donors and cancer patients. The method was immunoSEQ multiplex PCR; TCRdb's version includes in-frame clones alone and lacks a portion of them. The sample has 120,000 or so clones; 70% to 90% are singletons. The germline CDR1 and CDR2 sequences are KGHDR and SFDVKD. V was cut by 9 bases and J by 2 bases, with 10 bases left in between. This CDR3 contains 13 residues. The chain joins TRBV24-1 to TRBJ1-5; D is uncertain. This TCR was recovered from a man aged 55 to 70 in good health. Sequencing was done on a sample of blood. This CDR3 is CATPHACNQPQHF. In nucleotides, the CDR3 is TGTGCCACCCCCCACGCCTGCAATCAGCCCCAGCATTTT.